The present entry profiles one T cell receptor beta chain with its context. Other DNA sequences from this sample encode an identical CDR3 as well. The record originates from a study of blood T cell repertoires in COVID-19. The overall study: Samples representing acute and convalescent COVID-19 were sourced from the United States, Italy and Spain. T cells, B-cell-depleted T cells, or PBMCs provided the cDNA or gDNA that served as material.

In the original workflow: Amplification of reference gene primers was used by the study to estimate nucleated cell counts. Data came from immunoSEQ multiplex PCR; TCRdb stores just in-frame clones and leaves some out. That table supplies the V and J calls and clone size; D and trimming were determined from the DNA. This table holds approximately 230,000 clones, 86% found once. Germline CDR1 and CDR2: SGHRS and YFSETQ. CDR3 length: 13 amino acids. Trimming left V 3 bases short and J 5 bases short, with 11 bases between. The chain combines TRBV5-1 with TRBJ1-1; a weak D match, TRBD1 (6 bases). The sample comprised peripheral blood. The clonotype comes from a man aged 25-45 years who had recovered from COVID-19. CDR3 region: CASSSQGNTEAFF. The CDR3 region has the DNA TGCGCCAGCAGCTCACAGGGAAATACTGAAGCTTTCTTT.